These T cell receptor beta chains were read from a single sample in a study of blood T cells in healthy people across ages. TCRdb recomputed calls from the 5' RACE reads with MiXCR, one row per CDR3 protein. Here the sample spans some 940,000 distinct CDR3 sequences, roughly 28% being singletons. These same records also appear under a second study, on T cells of mothers and their children.

What was sequenced was blood. Source of these receptors: a woman aged 40 to 50 in good health. The conserved cysteine and the conserved F or W are not part of the CDR3 here. Fields, in order: J gene, CDR3 length, V gene, CDR3 protein.

TRBJ2-4	18	TRBV28	ASSQLSLAGGGTKRNIQY
TRBJ1-5	11	TRBV3-1	ASSQDGDQPQH
TRBJ1-1	11	TRBV7-2	ASSLNFQAAAF
TRBJ1-1	10	TRBV29-1	SVCRENTEAF
TRBJ2-4	12	TRBV7-2	ASGTGWSKNIQY
TRBJ1-2	12	TRBV16	ATSPNSGTYGYT
TRBJ2-1	16	TRBV27	ASSLLSRAGYSYNEQF
TRBJ2-3	13	TRBV6-4	ASSDSGLATDTQY
TRBJ1-1	12	TRBV19	ASSMAGARLEAF
TRBJ1-1	12	TRBV20-1	SARAGGGFSEAF
TRBJ2-5	18	TRBV28	ASSPLGLAGAGGDRRTQY